This T cell receptor beta chain was captured by sequencing in a study of metastatic and nonmetastatic thyroid tumors. From the PCR reads, TCRdb re-called clones with MiXCR. The table records fewer than 100,000 clones, under 15% of them present only once. All patients reached thyroid surgery having received no treatment beforehand. This clone has only a few counts. This could be a read error, since a much larger clone is one nucleotide away. V was clipped by 0 bases and J by 2 bases, with 10 bases between them. CDR3 length: 15 amino acids. The germline CDR1 and CDR2 sequences are SGHTA and FQGNSA. The sample was blood. The chain employs TRBV7-2 and TRBJ1-1, with D unresolved. The TCR was taken from a female donor with papillary thyroid cancer or a benign thyroid nodule (not recorded which). Some clones in this sample may be carry-over from other donors' samples. The CDR3 region is CASSLAAGHNTEAFF. CDR3 nucleotide sequence: TGTGCCAGCAGCTTAGCGGCAGGCCACAACACTGAAGCTTTCTTT.